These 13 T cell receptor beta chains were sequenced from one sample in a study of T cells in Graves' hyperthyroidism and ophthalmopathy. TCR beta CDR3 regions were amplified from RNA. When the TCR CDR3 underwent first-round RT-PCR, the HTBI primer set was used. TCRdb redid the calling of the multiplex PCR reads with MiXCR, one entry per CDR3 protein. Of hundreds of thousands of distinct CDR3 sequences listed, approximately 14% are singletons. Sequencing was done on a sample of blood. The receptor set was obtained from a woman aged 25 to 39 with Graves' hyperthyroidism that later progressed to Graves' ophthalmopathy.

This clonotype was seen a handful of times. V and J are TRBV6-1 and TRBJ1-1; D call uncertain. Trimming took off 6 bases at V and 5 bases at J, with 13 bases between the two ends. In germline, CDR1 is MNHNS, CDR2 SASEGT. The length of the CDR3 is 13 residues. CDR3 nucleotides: TGTGCCAGCAGCCGAGAAGAGGCGACTGAAGCTTTCTTT. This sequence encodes CASSREEATEAFF.

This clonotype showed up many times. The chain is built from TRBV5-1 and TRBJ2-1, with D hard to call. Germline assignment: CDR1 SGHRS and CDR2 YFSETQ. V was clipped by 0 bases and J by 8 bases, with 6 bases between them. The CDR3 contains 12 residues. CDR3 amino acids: CASSLEGHEQFF. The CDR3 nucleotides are TGCGCCAGCAGCTTGGAAGGGCATGAGCAGTTCTTC.

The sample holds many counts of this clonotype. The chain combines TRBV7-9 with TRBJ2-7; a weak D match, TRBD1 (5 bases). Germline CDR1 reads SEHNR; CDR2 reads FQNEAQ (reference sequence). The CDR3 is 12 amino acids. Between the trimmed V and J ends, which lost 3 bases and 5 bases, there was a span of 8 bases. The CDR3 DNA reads TGTGCCAGCAGCTTTCTAGGGGACGAGCAGTACTTC. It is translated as CASSFLGDEQYF.

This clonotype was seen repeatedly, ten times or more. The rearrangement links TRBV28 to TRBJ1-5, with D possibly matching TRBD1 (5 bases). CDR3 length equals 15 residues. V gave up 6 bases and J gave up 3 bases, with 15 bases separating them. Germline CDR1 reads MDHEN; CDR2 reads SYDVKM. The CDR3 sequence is CASRAGPSDNQPQHF. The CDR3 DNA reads TGTGCCAGCAGGGCAGGGCCTAGCGACAATCAGCCCCAGCATTTT. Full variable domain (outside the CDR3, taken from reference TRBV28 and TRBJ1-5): DVKVTQSSRYLVKRTGEKVFLECVQDMDHENMFWYRQDPGLGLRLIYFSYDVKMKEKGDIPEGYSVSREKKERFSLILESASTNQTSMYLCASRAGPSDNQPQHFGDGTRLSIL.

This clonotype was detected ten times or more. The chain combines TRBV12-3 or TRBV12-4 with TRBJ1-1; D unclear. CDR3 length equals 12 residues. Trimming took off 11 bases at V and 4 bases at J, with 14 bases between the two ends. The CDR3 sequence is CASRPSLTEAFF. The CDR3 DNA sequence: TGTGCCTCCAGACCGTCTCTCACTGAAGCTTTCTTT.

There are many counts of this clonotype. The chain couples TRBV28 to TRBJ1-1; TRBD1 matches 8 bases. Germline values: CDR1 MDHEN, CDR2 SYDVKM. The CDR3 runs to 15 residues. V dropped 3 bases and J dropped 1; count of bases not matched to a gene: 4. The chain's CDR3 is CASSFPGGGNTEAFF. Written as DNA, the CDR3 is TGTGCCAGCAGTTTCCCAGGGGGCGGGAACACTGAAGCTTTCTTT.

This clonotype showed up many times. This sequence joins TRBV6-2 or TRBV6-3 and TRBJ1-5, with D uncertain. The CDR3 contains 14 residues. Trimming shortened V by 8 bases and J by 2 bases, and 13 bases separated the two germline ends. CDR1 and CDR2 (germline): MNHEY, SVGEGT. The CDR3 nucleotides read TGTGCCAGCGAGAAAGCTATGGGCAATCAGCCCCAGCATTTT. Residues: CASEKAMGNQPQHF.

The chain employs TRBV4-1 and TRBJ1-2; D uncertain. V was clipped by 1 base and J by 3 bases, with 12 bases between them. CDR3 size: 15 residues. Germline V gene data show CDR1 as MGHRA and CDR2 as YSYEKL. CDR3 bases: TGCGCCAGCAGCCAAGTTTCGGGTATCGACTATGGCTACACCTTC. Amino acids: CASSQVSGIDYGYTF.

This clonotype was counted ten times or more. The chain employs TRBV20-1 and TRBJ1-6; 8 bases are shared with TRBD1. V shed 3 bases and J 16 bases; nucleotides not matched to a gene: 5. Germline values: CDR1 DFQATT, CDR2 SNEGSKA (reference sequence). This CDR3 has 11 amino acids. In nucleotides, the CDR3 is TGCAGTGCTAGGGGGGACAGGATTCTCCACTTT. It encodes CSARGDRILHF.

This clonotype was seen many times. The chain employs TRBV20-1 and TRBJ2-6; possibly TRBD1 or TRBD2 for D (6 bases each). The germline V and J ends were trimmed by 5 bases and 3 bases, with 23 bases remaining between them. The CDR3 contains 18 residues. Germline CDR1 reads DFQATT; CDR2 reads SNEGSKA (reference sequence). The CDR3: CSAHDRGADIFGANVLTF. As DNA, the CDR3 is TGCAGTGCTCACGATAGGGGGGCCGACATTTTTGGGGCCAACGTCCTGACTTTC.

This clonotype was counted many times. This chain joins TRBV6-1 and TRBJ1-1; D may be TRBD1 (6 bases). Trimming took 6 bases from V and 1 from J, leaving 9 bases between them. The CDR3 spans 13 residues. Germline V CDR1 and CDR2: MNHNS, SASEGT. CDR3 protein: CASSWGQNTEAFF. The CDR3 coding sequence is TGTGCCAGCAGCTGGGGACAGAACACTGAAGCTTTCTTT.

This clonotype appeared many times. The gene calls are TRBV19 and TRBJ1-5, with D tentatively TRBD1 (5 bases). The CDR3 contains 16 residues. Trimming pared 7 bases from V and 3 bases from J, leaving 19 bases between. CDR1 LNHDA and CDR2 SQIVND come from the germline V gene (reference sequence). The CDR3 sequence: CASNKPGRISNQPQHF. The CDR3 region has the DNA TGTGCCAGTAACAAACCGGGACGGATCTCCAATCAGCCCCAGCATTTT.

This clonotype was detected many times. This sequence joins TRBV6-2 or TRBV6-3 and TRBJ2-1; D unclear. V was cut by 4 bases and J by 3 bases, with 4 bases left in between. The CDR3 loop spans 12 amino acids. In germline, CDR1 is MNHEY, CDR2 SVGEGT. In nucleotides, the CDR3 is TGTGCCAGCAGTTGGGGCTACAATGAGCAGTTCTTC. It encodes CASSWGYNEQFF.